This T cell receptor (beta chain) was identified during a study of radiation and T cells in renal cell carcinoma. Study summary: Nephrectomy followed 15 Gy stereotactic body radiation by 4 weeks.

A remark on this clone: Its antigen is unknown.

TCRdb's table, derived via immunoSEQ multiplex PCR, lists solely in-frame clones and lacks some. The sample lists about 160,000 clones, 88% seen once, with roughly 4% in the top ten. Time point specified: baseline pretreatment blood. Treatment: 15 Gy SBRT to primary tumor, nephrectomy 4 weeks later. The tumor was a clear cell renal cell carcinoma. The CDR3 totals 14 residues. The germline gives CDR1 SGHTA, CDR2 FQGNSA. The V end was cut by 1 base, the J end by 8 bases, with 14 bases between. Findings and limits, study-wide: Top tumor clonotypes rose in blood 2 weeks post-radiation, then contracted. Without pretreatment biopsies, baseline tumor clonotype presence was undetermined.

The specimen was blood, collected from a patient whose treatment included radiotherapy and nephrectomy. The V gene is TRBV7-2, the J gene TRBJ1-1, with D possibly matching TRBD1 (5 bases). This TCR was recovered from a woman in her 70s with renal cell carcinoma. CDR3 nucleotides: TGTGCCAGCAGCTTAGGGGGGTCTGGTACAGAAGCTTTCTTT. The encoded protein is CASSLGGSGTEAFF.